A single sample is the source of the 31 T cell receptor beta chains below, sequenced in a study of Ad26.COV2.S vaccination and SARS-CoV-2 variants. Clones were sequenced by immunoSEQ multiplex PCR, and TCRdb holds only the in-frame ones, with some missing. The data contain over 450,000 clones, 70% to 90% of them seen just once; the ten biggest clones take up 1.5% to 2%. Treatment meaning: roughly 19 received Ad26.COV2.S at low or high dose, single or two shots; several received placebo; per-sample allocation not given. Each sample was drawn 63 days after the first injection (of vaccine or placebo). The sample was peripheral blood, taken in a trial of Ad26.COV2.S vaccine versus placebo. The receptors shown here come from a person between 18 and 65 years old who received the Ad26.COV2.S COVID-19 vaccine or a placebo.

The J gene is TRBJ2-1, the V gene TRBV11-2; D perhaps matches TRBD1 (6 bases). In germline, CDR1 is SGHAT, CDR2 FQNNGV. V lost 8 bases and J 5 bases, leaving 19 bases between the germline ends. The CDR3 is made up of 15 amino acids. This chain's CDR3 is CASASGANLNNEQFF. The CDR3 coding sequence is TGTGCCAGCGCCTCAGGGGCCAACCTTAACAATGAGCAGTTCTTC.

CDR3 protein: CASSRLSGRLTDTQYF. The CDR3 region has the DNA TGTGCCAGCAGCAGACTTAGCGGGAGGTTAACAGATACGCAGTATTTT. This chain links TRBV5-8 with TRBJ2-3; TRBD2 aligns across 10 bases. With 4 bases clipped from V and 3 bases from J, the junction kept 8 bases outside the gene matches. The CDR3 is made up of 16 amino acids. CDR1 SGHTS and CDR2 YDEGEE come from the germline V gene.

The chain joins TRBV6-5 to TRBJ2-7; TRBD2 matches at 8 bases. V lost 3 bases, J lost 3 bases, and 10 bases stayed unmatched. This CDR3 has 16 residues. Germline V lookup: CDR1 MNHEY, CDR2 SVGAGI. CDR3 in amino acids: CASSYSSSGSNYEQYF. The CDR3 DNA is TGTGCCAGCAGTTATTCCTCCAGCGGGAGTAACTACGAGCAGTACTTC.

This clone was seen only once. V gene TRBV19 combines with J gene TRBJ2-3, with D hard to call. The CDR3 contains 15 residues. The V gene lost 3 bases and the J gene lost 1 base, with 11 bases spanning the gap. The germline V gene has CDR1 LNHDA and CDR2 SQIVND (reference sequence). The CDR3 DNA follows: TGTGCCAGTAGTATGCGCTACCTTGGCACAGATACGCAGTATTTT. This codes for CASSMRYLGTDTQYF.

V is TRBV16 and J is TRBJ2-7, with D unclear. There are 14 residues in the CDR3. V was shortened by 3 bases and J by 4 bases, with 13 bases between the two germline ends. CDR1 is KGHSY, CDR2 FQNENV, per germline. Here the CDR3 reads CASSQTPHQYEQYF. Written as DNA, the CDR3 is TGTGCCAGCAGCCAGACCCCGCATCAGTACGAGCAGTACTTC.

V is TRBV4-1 and J is TRBJ1-1; no firm D call. Trimming pared 5 bases from V and 0 bases from J, leaving 10 bases between. The CDR3 extends over 14 amino acids. CDR1 and CDR2 (germline): MGHRA, YSYEKL. CDR3 sequence (DNA): TGCGCCAGCAGCAGAAGGGCCATGAACACTGAAGCTTTCTTT. It encodes CASSRRAMNTEAFF.

This chain connects TRBV6-5 to TRBJ2-2, with D possibly being TRBD1 (6 bases). The ends were cut back, 4 bases at V and 3 bases at J, with 9 bases in the middle. There are 14 residues in the CDR3. Germline loops: CDR1 MNHEY, CDR2 SVGAGI. The CDR3 reads CASSLDSYTGELFF. The CDR3 DNA is TGTGCCAGCAGTTTGGACAGTTACACCGGGGAGCTGTTTTTT.

The sample holds one count of this clone. The gene calls are TRBV4-1 and TRBJ1-1; D gene ambiguous. The germline V gene encodes CDR1 MGHRA and CDR2 YSYEKL. With 3 bases removed from V and 10 bases from J, the gap between germline ends came to 18 bases. CDR3 size: 14 residues. Written as DNA, the CDR3 is TGCGCCAGCAGCCACCTTTCCGGGTCGGAGGGAGCTTTCTTT. Residues: CASSHLSGSEGAFF.

A note on this clone: One end of the junction varies from germline; a read error may be responsible. The gene calls are TRBV7-7 and TRBJ2-1, with 7 nucleotides matching TRBD1. The germline gives CDR1 SSHAT, CDR2 FNYEAQ (reference sequence). CDR3 length: 15 residues. CDR3 sequence: CASSVDRAPYNEQFF. The DNA of the CDR3 is TGTGCTAGCAGCGTAGACAGGGCTCCCTACAATGAGCAGTTCTTC.

Concerning this clone: The junction differs from germline at one of its ends, possibly a read error. The chain carries TRBV7-7 and TRBJ1-2; D is uncertain. This CDR3 is 14 amino acids long. The V gene's germline CDR1 is SSHAT and CDR2 FNYEAQ (reference sequence). The CDR3 nucleotides read TGTGCTAGCAGCTTACGTTTTCGGGAGGATGGCTACACCTTC. This codes for CASSLRFREDGYTF.

The genes are TRBV7-9 and TRBJ2-1, with TRBD2 matching over 7 bases. CDR3 size: 12 residues. V was clipped by 5 bases and J by 7 bases; unmatched bases: 2. Germline V gives CDR1 SEHNR, CDR2 FQNEAQ (reference sequence). The CDR3 reads CASSRGGNEQFF. CDR3 sequence (DNA): TGTGCCAGCAGCCGCGGGGGAAATGAGCAGTTCTTC.

This clone is a singleton in its sample. The chain uses TRBV12-3 or TRBV12-4 and TRBJ1-3, with D unresolved. The length of the CDR3 is 13 residues. The V end was cut by 8 bases, the J end by 0 bases, with 8 bases between. CDR3 sequence reads: CASGLDSGNTIYF. As DNA, the CDR3 is TGTGCCAGCGGGTTAGACTCTGGAAACACCATATATTTT.

The CDR3 here is CASSYSTSGSGETQYF. CDR3 bases: TGTGCCAGCAGTTACTCGACTAGCGGGAGCGGCGAGACCCAGTACTTC. The rearrangement joins TRBV6-6 to TRBJ2-5, with 12 nucleotides matching TRBD2. The germline V gene has CDR1 MNHNY and CDR2 SVGAGI (reference sequence). The CDR3 spans 16 residues. Trimming removed 0 bases from V and 5 bases from J; junction bases left unmatched: 4.

The chain joins TRBV11-2 to TRBJ2-2, with 9 bases identical to TRBD1. Germline CDR1 reads SGHAT; CDR2 reads FQNNGV. With V trimmed by 5 bases and J by 5 bases, 9 bases remained unmatched. The CDR3 loop spans 16 amino acids. CDR3 sequence reads: CASSHIPGQGTGELFF. CDR3 coding DNA: TGTGCCAGCAGCCATATTCCGGGACAGGGAACCGGGGAGCTGTTTTTT.

This chain connects TRBV5-1 to TRBJ1-2; D is perhaps TRBD1 (5 bases). Germline V lookup: CDR1 SGHRS, CDR2 YFSETQ. Trimming took off 2 bases at V and 5 bases at J, with 10 bases between the two ends. The CDR3 sequence is 13 residues long. CDR3 sequence reads: CASSFGAGYGYTF. Written as DNA, the CDR3 is TGCGCCAGCAGCTTTGGTGCAGGGTATGGCTACACCTTC.

The rearrangement uses TRBV10-3 and TRBJ1-1; D ambiguous. Trimming left V 0 bases short and J 7 bases short, with 15 bases between. This CDR3 contains 15 residues. Germline CDR1 reads ENHRY; CDR2 reads SYGVKD. As DNA, the CDR3 is TGTGCCATCAGTGAGTCATCGGCCGGGCTGGGTGAAGCTTTCTTT. This codes for CAISESSAGLGEAFF.

The chain joins TRBV4-2 to TRBJ1-2, with TRBD1 matching 10 bases. Germline-derived CDR1 and CDR2 are LGHNA and YNFKEQ. This CDR3 contains 20 residues. J lost 1 base, V lost 1 base, and 15 bases had no gene match. The CDR3 spells CASSQGTAPGQGINNYGYTF. The CDR3 DNA reads TGTGCCAGCAGCCAAGGTACGGCGCCGGGACAGGGGATAAATAACTATGGCTACACCTTC.

The chain recombines TRBV7-3 with TRBJ1-1; D remains unclear. Trimming cost V 0 bases and J 4 bases, with 6 bases left between them. This CDR3 comprises 13 residues. Germline V lookup: CDR1 SGHTA, CDR2 FQGTGA. The CDR3: CASSLTRSTEAFF. The CDR3 DNA reads as TGTGCCAGCAGCTTAACGAGGTCCACTGAAGCTTTCTTT.

The chain combines TRBV9 with TRBJ2-1; the match to TRBD2 covers 11 bases. From germline, CDR1 is SGDLS and CDR2 YYNGEE. Unmatched junction bases numbered 4, after V lost 0 bases and J lost 8 bases. There are 15 residues in the CDR3. The CDR3 DNA reads TGTGCCAGCAGCGTAGGTGGACTAGCGGGTTATGAGCAGTTCTTC. The encoded protein is CASSVGGLAGYEQFF.

The genes are TRBV21-1 and TRBJ2-7; the table's D gene call, TRBD2, was not cross checked with the DNA. TRBV21-1 is a pseudogene segment. The CDR3 length is 20 residues. CDR3: CASSKETYQFLAAQASEQYF. The CDR3 region has the DNA TGTGCCAGCAGCAAAGAAACCTACCAATTTCTAGCGGCCCAGGCATCCGAGCAGTACTTC.

The CDR3 sequence is CASSDFETQYF. As DNA, the CDR3 is TGTGCCAGCAGTGATTTCGAGACCCAGTACTTC. The J gene is TRBJ2-5, the V gene TRBV2; D is ambiguous. The CDR3 is made up of 11 amino acids. The V end lost 3 bases, the J end lost 5 bases, and 4 bases lay between the germline ends. Germline CDR1 SNHLY, CDR2 FYNNEI.

This clone came up once. The rearrangement links TRBV5-1 to TRBJ2-1; D is ambiguous. The CDR3 is 14 residues long. CDR1 is SGHRS and CDR2 is YFSETQ in the germline V gene. Trimming cost V 0 bases and J 16 bases, with 20 bases left between them. This CDR3 reads CASSLVPWGGVSFF. CDR3 sequence (DNA): TGCGCCAGCAGCTTGGTACCTTGGGGTGGCGTGAGCTTCTTC.

This clone was counted a few times. This chain links TRBV7-9 with TRBJ1-4; 9 bases map to TRBD1. This CDR3 has 14 amino acids. Germline V gene lookup returns CDR1 SEHNR and CDR2 FQNEAQ (reference sequence). The trim removed 8 bases at V and 8 bases at J, leaving 9 bases unmatched. Here the CDR3 reads CASSRQGVGEKLFF. CDR3 in DNA: TGTGCCAGCTCCAGACAGGGGGTGGGAGAAAAACTGTTTTTT. Drawing the rest from reference TRBV7-9 and TRBJ1-4, the complete variable domain is DTGVSQNPRHKITKRGQNVTFRCDPISEHNRLYWYRQTLGQGPEFLTYFQNEAQLEKSRLLSDRFSAERPKGSFSTLEIQRTEQGDSAMYLCASSRQGVGEKLFFGSGTQLSVL.

This clone has only a few counts. This chain connects TRBV5-6 to TRBJ1-3; D is undetermined. The CDR3 loop spans 14 amino acids. Germline CDR1 is SGHDT and CDR2 is YYEEEE. The V gene lost 1 base and the J gene lost 2 bases, with 7 bases spanning the gap. The CDR3 reads CASSLSGTGNTIYF. The CDR3 DNA sequence: TGTGCCAGCAGCTTGTCCGGTACTGGAAACACCATATATTTT.

The chain links TRBV6-5 to TRBJ1-2; 9 nucleotides match TRBD1. This CDR3 has 12 amino acids. The germline V gene has CDR1 MNHEY and CDR2 SVGAGI. Unmatched junction bases numbered 3, after V lost 5 bases and J lost 8 bases. CDR3 bases: TGTGCCAGCAGTACAGGGGGCATAGGCTACACCTTC. Its translation is CASSTGGIGYTF.

V usage is TRBV7-2 and J usage is TRBJ1-2, with TRBD1 matching 9 bases. V was clipped by 4 bases and J by 4 bases; unmatched bases: 7. Germline CDR1 reads SGHTA; CDR2 reads FQGNSA. The CDR3 is 15 residues long. In DNA, the CDR3 is TGTGCCAGCAGCTGGACAGGGGTATTTGCCTATGGCTACACCTTC. Amino acids: CASSWTGVFAYGYTF.

This chain joins TRBV7-2 and TRBJ2-1, with 8 nucleotides matching TRBD2. The CDR3 loop spans 14 amino acids. Unmatched junction bases numbered 9, after V lost 10 bases and J lost 4 bases. Germline-derived CDR1 and CDR2 are SGHTA and FQGNSA. As DNA, the CDR3 is TGTGCCATCCCCAAGCGGGGGATTTACAATGAGCAGTTCTTC. Translated, it gives CAIPKRGIYNEQFF.

This chain links TRBV6-5 with TRBJ1-1; TRBD1 aligns across 7 bases. Germline values: CDR1 MNHEY, CDR2 SVGAGI. V was pared by 2 bases and J by 2 bases, with 5 bases of the junction left unmatched. The CDR3 totals 15 residues. The CDR3 reads CASSYHGTVNTEAFF. The CDR3 nucleotides are TGTGCCAGCAGTTACCACGGGACAGTTAACACTGAAGCTTTCTTT.

This chain links TRBV28 with TRBJ1-3; D may be TRBD1 (5 bases). Germline loops: CDR1 MDHEN, CDR2 SYDVKM. The V gene lost 6 bases and the J gene lost 0 bases, with 12 bases spanning the gap. The CDR3 length is 15 residues. DNA for the CDR3: TGTGCCAGCAGCCGCCCGGGGGGCTCTGGAAACACCATATATTTT. Translation: CASSRPGGSGNTIYF.

CDR3 loop: CASSYPARGARVWQFF. The CDR3 DNA sequence: TGTGCCAGCAGCTACCCCGCCAGGGGAGCGCGTGTGTGGCAGTTCTTC. The chain has TRBV6-9 and TRBJ2-1, with a weak D call TRBD1 (6 bases). V lost 6 bases, J lost 12 bases, and 27 bases lay in between. The CDR3 has 16 amino acids. The germline V gene has CDR1 MNHGY and CDR2 SVAAGI.

The gene calls are TRBV28 and TRBJ1-2; 7 bases are a match to TRBD1. Trimming at V came to 3 bases and at J to 7 bases, leaving 5 bases not matched to a gene. The CDR3 totals 13 residues. CDR1 is MDHEN and CDR2 is SYDVKM in the germline V gene. The CDR3 here is CASSFPGGLGYTF. The CDR3 DNA follows: TGTGCCAGCAGTTTTCCAGGGGGTCTTGGCTACACCTTC.